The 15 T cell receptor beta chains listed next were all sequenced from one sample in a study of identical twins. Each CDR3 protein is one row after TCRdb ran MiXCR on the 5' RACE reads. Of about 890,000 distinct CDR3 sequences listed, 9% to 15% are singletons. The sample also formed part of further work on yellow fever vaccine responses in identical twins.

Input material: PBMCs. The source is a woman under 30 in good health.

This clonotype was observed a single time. As DNA, the CDR3 is TGTGCCAGCAGTTACTCCGGGACTAGTCAGGGATATGGCGAGCAGTACTTC. Translation: CASSYSGTSQGYGEQYF. V gene TRBV6-2 or TRBV6-3 combines with J gene TRBJ2-7; 8 bases align to TRBD2. CDR1 and CDR2 (germline): MNHEY, SVGEGT. The CDR3 is made up of 17 amino acids. Losses at the gene ends were 0 bases for V and 6 bases for J; bases not matched to a gene: 13.

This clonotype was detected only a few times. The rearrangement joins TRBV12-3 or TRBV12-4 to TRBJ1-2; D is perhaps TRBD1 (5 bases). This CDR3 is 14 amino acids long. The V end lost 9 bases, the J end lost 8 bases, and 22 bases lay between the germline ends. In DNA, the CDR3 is TGTGCCAGTAAGCCCTCGGGGGGAGGTTTGGGCTACACCTTC. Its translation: CASKPSGGGLGYTF.

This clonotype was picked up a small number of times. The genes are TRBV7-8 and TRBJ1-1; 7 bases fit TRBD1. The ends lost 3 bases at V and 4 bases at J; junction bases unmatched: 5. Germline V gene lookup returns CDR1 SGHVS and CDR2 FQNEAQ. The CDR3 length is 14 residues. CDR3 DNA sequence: TGTGCCAGCAGCTTTCCGGGACAGCTCACTGAAGCTTTCTTT. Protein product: CASSFPGQLTEAFF. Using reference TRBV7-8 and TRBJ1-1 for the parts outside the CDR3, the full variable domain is GAGVSQSPRYKVAKRGQDVALRCDPISGHVSLFWYQQALGQGPEFLTYFQNEAQLDKSGLPSDRFFAERPEGSVSTLKIQRTQQEDSAVYLCASSFPGQLTEAFFGQGTRLTVV.

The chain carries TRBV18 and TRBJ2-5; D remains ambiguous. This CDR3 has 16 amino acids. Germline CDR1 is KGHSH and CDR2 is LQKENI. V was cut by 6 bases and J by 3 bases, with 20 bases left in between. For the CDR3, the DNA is TGTGCCAGCTCCTACCGGGCCCGATGGTTGGAAGAGACCCAGTACTTC. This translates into CASSYRARWLEETQYF.

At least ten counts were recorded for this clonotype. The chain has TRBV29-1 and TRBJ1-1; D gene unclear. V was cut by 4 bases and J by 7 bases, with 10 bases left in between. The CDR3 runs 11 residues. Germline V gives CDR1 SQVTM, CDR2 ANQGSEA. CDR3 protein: CSVAHLGEAFF. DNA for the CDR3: TGCAGCGTTGCCCATTTGGGTGAAGCTTTCTTT.

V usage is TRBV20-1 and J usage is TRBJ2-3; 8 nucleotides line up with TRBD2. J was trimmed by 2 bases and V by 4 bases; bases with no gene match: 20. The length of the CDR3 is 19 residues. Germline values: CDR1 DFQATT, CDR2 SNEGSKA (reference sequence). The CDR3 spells CSAIFWGVGGGGTTDTQYF. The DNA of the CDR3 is TGCAGTGCTATTTTTTGGGGCGTTGGGGGCGGGGGGACCACAGATACGCAGTATTTT.

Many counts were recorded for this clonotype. The CDR3 reads CATSRDPVTNTGELFF. The CDR3 region has the DNA TGTGCCACCAGCAGAGATCCGGTTACCAACACCGGGGAGCTGTTTTTT. V usage is TRBV15 and J usage is TRBJ2-2; no definite D call. The CDR3 has 16 residues. Per germline, CDR1 LNHNV and CDR2 YYDKDF (reference sequence). Trimming took 0 bases from V and 2 from J, leaving 10 bases between them.

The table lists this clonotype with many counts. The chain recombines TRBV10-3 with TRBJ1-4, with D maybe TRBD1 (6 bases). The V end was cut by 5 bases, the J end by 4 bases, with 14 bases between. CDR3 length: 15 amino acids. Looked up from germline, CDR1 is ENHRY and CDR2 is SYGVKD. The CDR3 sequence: CAISSSGHGNEKLFF. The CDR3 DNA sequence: TGTGCCATCAGTTCCTCGGGACATGGTAATGAAAAACTGTTTTTT.

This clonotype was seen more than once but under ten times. The DNA for the CDR3 is TGTGCCACCAGTGAACCGGGGGCGCAGGGGGCCAACGTCCTGACTTTC. This encodes CATSEPGAQGANVLTF. The chain joins TRBV24-1 to TRBJ2-6; D might be TRBD1 or TRBD2, each matching 6 bases. The CDR3 has 16 residues. V gave up 4 bases and J gave up 4 bases, with 13 bases separating them. In germline, CDR1 is KGHDR, CDR2 SFDVKD.

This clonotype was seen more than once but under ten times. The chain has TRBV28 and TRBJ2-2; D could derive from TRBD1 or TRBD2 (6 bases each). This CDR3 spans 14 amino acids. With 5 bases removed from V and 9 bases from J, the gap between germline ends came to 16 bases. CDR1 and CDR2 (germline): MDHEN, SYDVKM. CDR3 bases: TGTGCCAGCAGTCCTGTAGGGGGGCTTCGGGAGCTGTTTTTT. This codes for CASSPVGGLRELFF. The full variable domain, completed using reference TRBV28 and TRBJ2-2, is DVKVTQSSRYLVKRTGEKVFLECVQDMDHENMFWYRQDPGLGLRLIYFSYDVKMKEKGDIPEGYSVSREKKERFSLILESASTNQTSMYLCASSPVGGLRELFFGEGSRLTVL.

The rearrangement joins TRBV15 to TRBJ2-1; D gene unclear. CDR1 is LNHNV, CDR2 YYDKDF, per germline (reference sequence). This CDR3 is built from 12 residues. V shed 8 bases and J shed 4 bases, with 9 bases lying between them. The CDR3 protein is CATALGYNEQFF. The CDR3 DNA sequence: TGTGCCACCGCTTTGGGATACAATGAGCAGTTCTTC.

CDR3 nucleotides: TGTGCCAGCAGACATGGGACTAGCGGAACCACAGATACGCAGTATTTT. This codes for CASRHGTSGTTDTQYF. The chain recombines TRBV7-9 with TRBJ2-3, with TRBD2 matching over 11 bases. Per the germline V gene, CDR1 is SEHNR and CDR2 is FQNEAQ (reference sequence). The CDR3 has 16 amino acids. V shed 6 bases and J 2 bases; nucleotides not matched to a gene: 7.

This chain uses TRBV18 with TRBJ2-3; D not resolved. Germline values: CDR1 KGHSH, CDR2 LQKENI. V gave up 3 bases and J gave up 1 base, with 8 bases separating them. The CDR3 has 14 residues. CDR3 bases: TGTGCCAGCTCACCGCCTGAGGGCACAGATACGCAGTATTTT. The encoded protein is CASSPPEGTDTQYF.

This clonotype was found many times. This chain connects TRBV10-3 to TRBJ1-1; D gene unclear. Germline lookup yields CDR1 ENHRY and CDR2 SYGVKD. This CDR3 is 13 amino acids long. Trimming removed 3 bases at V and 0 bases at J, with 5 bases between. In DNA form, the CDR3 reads TGTGCCATCAGTGACGGCCTGAACACTGAAGCTTTCTTT. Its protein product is CAISDGLNTEAFF.

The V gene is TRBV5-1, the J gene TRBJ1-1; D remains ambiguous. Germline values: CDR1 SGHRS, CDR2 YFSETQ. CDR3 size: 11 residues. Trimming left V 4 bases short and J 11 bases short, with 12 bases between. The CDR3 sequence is CASSIGPDAFF. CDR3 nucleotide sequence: TGCGCCAGCAGCATCGGGCCCGACGCTTTCTTT.